Presented here are 27 T cell receptor beta chains from one specimen sequenced in a study of OX40 agonist ivuxolimab in advanced cancers. This table comes from immunoSEQ multiplex PCR, and its TCRdb copy is limited to in-frame clones, with some not included. The table lists more than 65,000 clones, roughly 88% of them singletons, with under 0.7% in the top ten. The material sequenced was CD4+ or CD8+ T cells sorted from blood, taken in a trial of the OX40 agonist ivuxolimab. These receptors all stem from an adult with an advanced solid tumor such as melanoma, head and neck, liver or kidney cancer.

The chain combines TRBV7-9 with TRBJ2-3, with TRBD2 matching over 11 bases. The CDR3 sequence is 18 residues long. CDR1 and CDR2 from the germline V gene are SEHNR and FQNEAQ (reference sequence). Unmatched junction bases numbered 13, after V lost 5 bases and J lost 3 bases. DNA of the CDR3: TGTGCCAGCAGCCCGAGCCCCCTAACTAGCGGGGGTACAGATACGCAGTATTTT. Protein: CASSPSPLTSGGTDTQYF.

This clone was observed a handful of times. The chain links TRBV10-3 to TRBJ1-1; possible D gene TRBD1, 6 bases. The germline V gene has CDR1 ENHRY and CDR2 SYGVKD. This CDR3 region has 14 residues. The V gene lost 2 bases and the J gene lost 0 bases, with 7 bases spanning the gap. The DNA of the CDR3 is TGTGCCATCAGTGAGGGGGGCTTGAACACTGAAGCTTTCTTT. This codes for CAISEGGLNTEAFF.

V and J are TRBV5-5 and TRBJ2-3; D is uncertain. The CDR3 covers 14 residues. The germline V and J ends were trimmed by 3 bases and 6 bases, with 14 bases remaining between them. In germline, CDR1 is SGHKS, CDR2 YYEKEE (reference sequence). This CDR3 is CASSSAGFLDTQYF. In DNA form, the CDR3 reads TGTGCCAGCAGCTCCGCCGGATTTTTGGATACGCAGTATTTT. Full variable domain (outside the CDR3, taken from reference TRBV5-5 and TRBJ2-3): DAGVTQSPTHLIKTRGQQVTLRCSPISGHKSVSWYQQVLGQGPQFIFQYYEKEERGRGNFPDRFSARQFPNYSSELNVNALLLGDSALYLCASSSAGFLDTQYFGPGTRLTVL.

This sequence joins TRBV7-2 and TRBJ1-1, with D perhaps TRBD1 (5 bases). Trimming took 3 bases from V and 8 from J, leaving 13 bases between them. Germline-derived CDR1 and CDR2 are SGHTA and FQGNSA. The CDR3 has 13 residues. The CDR3 DNA is TGTGCCAGCAGCTTGGTCGGGGGACTAGAAGCTTTCTTT. Its protein is CASSLVGGLEAFF.

In its sample, this clone was seen once. This CDR3 is CASSLDGGLSGYTF. In DNA, the CDR3 is TGCGCCAGCAGCTTGGATGGGGGCTTGAGTGGCTACACCTTC. V and J are TRBV5-1 and TRBJ1-2; the D gene is possibly TRBD1 (6 bases). Per germline, CDR1 SGHRS and CDR2 YFSETQ. The V and J ends lost 0 bases and 7 bases respectively, with 13 bases between them. The CDR3 consists of 14 residues.

The chain joins TRBV28 to TRBJ1-2; D may be TRBD1 (6 bases). The CDR3 totals 15 residues. The ends were cut back, 6 bases at V and 5 bases at J, with 19 bases in the middle. Germline CDR1 and CDR2: MDHEN and SYDVKM. As DNA, the CDR3 is TGTGCCAGCAGCTCTCCCCCAGGGGCGGGATATGGCTACACCTTC. Amino acids: CASSSPPGAGYGYTF.

The chain employs TRBV7-9 and TRBJ2-5, with TRBD1 identical over 9 bases. Trimming took 1 base from V and 9 from J; bases not matched to a gene: 6. This CDR3 is built from 14 residues. Per germline, CDR1 SEHNR and CDR2 FQNEAQ (reference sequence). CDR3 sequence: CASSLETGGSAQYF. The CDR3 DNA follows: TGTGCCAGCAGCTTAGAGACAGGGGGGTCGGCCCAGTACTTC.

In its sample, this clone was seen once. J is TRBJ1-2 and V is TRBV5-1; 8 bases line up with TRBD1. CDR1 and CDR2 from the germline V gene are SGHRS and YFSETQ. V trimming: 5 bases; J trimming: 4 bases; junction bases outside the gene matches: 10. The CDR3 consists of 15 residues. The CDR3, as DNA: TGCGCCAGCAGGTCAGGGGGCGCAGGTATCTATGGCTACACCTTC. Translating it yields CASRSGGAGIYGYTF. Filled out from reference TRBV5-1 and TRBJ1-2, the complete variable domain reads KAGVTQTPRYLIKTRGQQVTLSCSPISGHRSVSWYQQTPGQGLQFLFEYFSETQRNKGNFPGRFSGRQFSNSRSEMNVSTLELGDSALYLCASRSGGAGIYGYTFGSGTRLTVV.

The chain employs TRBV5-6 and TRBJ2-5; possible D gene TRBD1, 6 bases. Trimming stripped 4 bases from V and 2 bases from J, with 15 bases between. The CDR3 sequence is 15 residues long. Germline CDR1 and CDR2: SGHDT and YYEEEE. The CDR3 loop is CASSGTGLGQETQYF. CDR3 DNA: TGTGCCAGCAGCGGAACAGGGCTGGGACAAGAGACCCAGTACTTC.

The J gene is TRBJ1-1, the V gene TRBV5-1, with 7 bases that match TRBD1. CDR1 and CDR2 from the germline V gene are SGHRS and YFSETQ. Trimming at V came to 0 bases and at J to 8 bases, leaving 1 base not matched to a gene. This CDR3 spans 12 amino acids. In DNA form, the CDR3 reads TGCGCCAGCAGCTTGGGGACAGGAGAAGCTTTCTTT. It translates to CASSLGTGEAFF.

CDR3 loop: CSANVGGVEGYTF. CDR3 coding DNA: TGCAGCGCCAATGTGGGAGGAGTAGAGGGCTACACCTTC. The V and J genes are TRBV29-1 and TRBJ1-2; D remains ambiguous. This CDR3 spans 13 amino acids. Germline CDR1 is SQVTM and CDR2 is ANQGSEA. The V end was cut by 7 bases, the J end by 8 bases, with 20 bases between.

This chain links TRBV7-8 with TRBJ1-1; maybe TRBD1 (6 bases). The CDR3 loop spans 16 amino acids. The germline V gene has CDR1 SGHVS and CDR2 FQNEAQ. The V gene lost 5 bases and the J gene lost 6 bases, with 22 bases spanning the gap. In nucleotides, the CDR3 is TGTGCCAGCAGCGACAATACAGGGTCTGCTTCTGCTGAAGCTTTCTTT. It yields the protein CASSDNTGSASAEAFF.

This clone is a singleton in its sample. CDR3 coding DNA: TGTGCCAGCAGCCAGCTGGGTGCCTCCTACAATGAGCAGTTCTTC. Residues: CASSQLGASYNEQFF. The chain carries TRBV14 and TRBJ2-1, with no clear D. CDR1 SGHDN and CDR2 FVKESK come from the germline V gene. Trimming shortened V by 3 bases and J by 0 bases, and 9 bases separated the two germline ends. The CDR3 length is 15 residues.

The genes are TRBV19 and TRBJ1-4, with 8 bases lining up with TRBD1. Trimming at V came to 5 bases and at J to 8 bases, leaving 13 bases not matched to a gene. Germline V gene data show CDR1 as LNHDA and CDR2 as SQIVND (reference sequence). The CDR3 runs to 16 residues. The CDR3 region has the DNA TGTGCCAGTAGTCTCCATCGGACAGGGCGGGAGGAAAAACTGTTTTTT. It translates to CASSLHRTGREEKLFF.

This clone appeared a single time. This chain links TRBV4-2 with TRBJ1-5, with D possibly being TRBD1 (6 bases). V gave up 0 bases and J gave up 4 bases, with 13 bases separating them. The germline gives CDR1 LGHNA, CDR2 YNFKEQ. The CDR3 covers 16 residues. DNA for the CDR3: TGTGCCAGCAGCCAAGATTGGGGGGGGCCTAATCAGCCCCAGCATTTT. Amino acids: CASSQDWGGPNQPQHF.

The rearrangement uses TRBV18 and TRBJ1-1; tentative D call: TRBD1 (6 bases). The germline gives CDR1 KGHSH, CDR2 LQKENI. This CDR3 comprises 17 residues. V shed 2 bases and J shed 2 bases, with 18 bases lying between them. The CDR3 loop reads CASSPSGQTVDNTEAFF. The CDR3, as DNA: TGTGCCAGCTCACCAAGTGGACAGACTGTAGATAACACTGAAGCTTTCTTT.

V is TRBV5-4 and J is TRBJ2-2, with 7 bases matching TRBD1. The CDR3 consists of 16 residues. V was pared by 4 bases and J by 0 bases, with 6 bases of the junction left unmatched. Per germline, CDR1 SGHNT and CDR2 YYREEE (reference sequence). CDR3 coding DNA: TGTGCCAGCAGCCAAGGACAGGCCCCGAACACCGGGGAGCTGTTTTTT. Translating it yields CASSQGQAPNTGELFF.

The J gene is TRBJ1-2, the V gene TRBV5-1; tentative D call: TRBD1 (5 bases). Germline V lookup: CDR1 SGHRS, CDR2 YFSETQ. The CDR3 sequence is 16 residues long. The germline V and J ends were trimmed by 4 bases and 2 bases, with 18 bases remaining between them. CDR3 loop: CASSEINDSANYGYTF. CDR3 DNA sequence: TGCGCCAGCAGCGAAATTAATGACAGCGCCAACTATGGCTACACCTTC. Looking up the rest from reference TRBV5-1 and TRBJ1-2 gives the full variable domain: KAGVTQTPRYLIKTRGQQVTLSCSPISGHRSVSWYQQTPGQGLQFLFEYFSETQRNKGNFPGRFSGRQFSNSRSEMNVSTLELGDSALYLCASSEINDSANYGYTFGSGTRLTVV.

V is TRBV14 and J is TRBJ1-2, with TRBD1 identical over 7 bases. CDR3 length equals 15 residues. Per the germline V gene, CDR1 is SGHDN and CDR2 is FVKESK. V lost 1 base, J lost 7 bases, and 9 bases stayed unmatched. The CDR3 bases are TGTGCCAGCAGCCAAGCAGGGGGTGGGCTGAGTGGCTACACCTTC. It is translated as CASSQAGGGLSGYTF. The whole variable domain, remainder taken from reference TRBV14 and TRBJ1-2, is EAGVTQFPSHSVIEKGQTVTLRCDPISGHDNLYWYRRVMGKEIKFLLHFVKESKQDESGMPNNRFLAERTGGTYSTLKVQPAELEDSGVYFCASSQAGGGLSGYTFGSGTRLTVV.

The chain employs TRBV7-2 and TRBJ2-5; 7 bases agree with TRBD1. In germline, CDR1 is SGHTA, CDR2 FQGNSA. The trim removed 4 bases at V and 5 bases at J, leaving 4 bases unmatched. The CDR3 sequence is 13 residues long. CDR3 amino acids: CASSYRGGETQYF. CDR3 DNA: TGTGCCAGCAGCTACAGGGGTGGGGAGACCCAGTACTTC. The full variable domain, its missing parts supplied by reference TRBV7-2 and TRBJ2-5, is GAGVSQSPSNKVTEKGKDVELRCDPISGHTALYWYRQSLGQGLEFLIYFQGNSAPDKSGLPSDRFSAERTGGSVSTLTIQRTQQEDSAVYLCASSYRGGETQYFGPGTRLLVL.

The gene calls are TRBV5-6 and TRBJ2-1; D is possibly TRBD1 (5 bases). CDR1 is SGHDT and CDR2 is YYEEEE in the germline V gene. The CDR3 contains 15 residues. V lost 4 bases and J 0 bases, leaving 11 bases between the germline ends. The CDR3 loop is CASSLRQSSYNEQFF. Written as DNA, the CDR3 is TGTGCCAGCAGCCTCCGACAGAGCTCCTACAATGAGCAGTTCTTC.

V gene TRBV9 combines with J gene TRBJ2-1; 8 nucleotides align to TRBD2. CDR3 size: 15 residues. V gave up 0 bases and J gave up 4 bases; unmatched junction bases: 3. CDR1 SGDLS and CDR2 YYNGEE come from the germline V gene. The CDR3 DNA reads TGTGCCAGCAGCGTAGGAAGCGGGGGTTACAATGAGCAGTTCTTC. This sequence encodes CASSVGSGGYNEQFF.

The chain employs TRBV5-1 and TRBJ2-1; 8 bases are shared with TRBD1. Trimming removed 3 bases from V and 8 bases from J; junction bases left unmatched: 13. The CDR3 sequence is 16 residues long. Germline CDR1 and CDR2: SGHRS and YFSETQ. The CDR3 coding sequence is TGCGCCAGCAGCTCTAACACAGGGGGGCCCTGGTATGAGCAGTTCTTC. Its translation is CASSSNTGGPWYEQFF.

J is TRBJ2-3 and V is TRBV10-2, with TRBD1 as a possible D gene (6 bases). The V gene lost 3 bases and the J gene lost 4 bases, with 8 bases spanning the gap. CDR1 and CDR2 (germline): WSHSY, SAAADI. This CDR3 is 13 amino acids long. CDR3 protein: CASSDPGADTQYF. The CDR3 DNA sequence: TGCGCCAGCAGTGACCCAGGGGCAGATACGCAGTATTTT.

As for this clone: This specimen includes other DNA sequences encoding the same CDR3. The chain recombines TRBV19 with TRBJ1-1; D not certain. The CDR3 length is 13 residues. Germline lookup yields CDR1 LNHDA and CDR2 SQIVND (reference sequence). V was trimmed by 2 bases and J by 0 bases, leaving 4 bases between them. The CDR3 DNA is TGTGCCAGTAGTATAACGGTGAACACTGAAGCTTTCTTT. As protein: CASSITVNTEAFF. The full variable domain, rest sourced from reference TRBV19 and TRBJ1-1, is DGGITQSPKYLFRKEGQNVTLSCEQNLNHDAMYWYRQDPGQGLRLIYYSQIVNDFQKGDIAEGYSVSREKKESFPLTVTSAQKNPTAFYLCASSITVNTEAFFGQGTRLTVV.

This chain joins TRBV11-2 and TRBJ2-2; D perhaps matches TRBD1 (5 bases). Trimming cost V 1 base and J 0 bases, with 9 bases left between them. The germline gives CDR1 SGHAT, CDR2 FQNNGV. The CDR3 is made up of 16 amino acids. Here the CDR3 DNA reads TGTGCCAGCAGCTTAGTTTGGGGCTCGAACACCGGGGAGCTGTTTTTT. This encodes CASSLVWGSNTGELFF.

V usage is TRBV6-1 and J usage is TRBJ1-6, with D possibly being TRBD1 (5 bases). CDR1 MNHNS and CDR2 SASEGT come from the germline V gene. V lost 4 bases and J lost 7, with 11 bases in between. CDR3 length: 14 residues. The CDR3 reads CASSGKGINSPLHF. For the CDR3, the DNA is TGTGCCAGCAGTGGGAAGGGGATCAATTCACCCCTCCACTTT.